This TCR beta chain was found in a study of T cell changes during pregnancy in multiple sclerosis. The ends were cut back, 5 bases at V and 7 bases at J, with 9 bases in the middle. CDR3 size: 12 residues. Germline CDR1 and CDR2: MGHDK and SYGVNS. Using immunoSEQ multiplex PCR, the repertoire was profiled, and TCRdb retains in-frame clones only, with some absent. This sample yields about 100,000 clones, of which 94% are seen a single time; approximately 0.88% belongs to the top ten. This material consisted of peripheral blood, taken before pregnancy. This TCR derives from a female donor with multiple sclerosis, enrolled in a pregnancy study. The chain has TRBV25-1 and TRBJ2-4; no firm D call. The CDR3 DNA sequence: TGTGCCAGCAGTATCACCGGGAACATTCAGTACTTC. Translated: CASSITGNIQYF.